The T cell receptor (beta chain) described here comes from a study of CD8+ T cells in alopecia areata. Reverse transcription of extracted RNA yielded cDNA, which provided the sequencing template. Clones were read by immunoSEQ multiplex PCR, and TCRdb kept only the in-frame ones, dropping some. Here the sample spans more than 100,000 clones, roughly 58% being singletons. V lost 3 bases, J lost 7 bases, and 13 bases lay in between. Germline CDR1 SGHDT, CDR2 YYEEEE. The length of the CDR3 is 14 residues. The TCR sequence derives from a human donor with alopecia areata. The specimen was CD4+ T cells sorted from blood, collected at week 0. This chain links TRBV5-6 with TRBJ1-4; D gene ambiguous. CDR3 sequence reads: CASSSRLTSEKLFF. CDR3 bases: TGTGCCAGCAGCTCGCGGCTCACAAGTGAAAAACTGTTTTTT.